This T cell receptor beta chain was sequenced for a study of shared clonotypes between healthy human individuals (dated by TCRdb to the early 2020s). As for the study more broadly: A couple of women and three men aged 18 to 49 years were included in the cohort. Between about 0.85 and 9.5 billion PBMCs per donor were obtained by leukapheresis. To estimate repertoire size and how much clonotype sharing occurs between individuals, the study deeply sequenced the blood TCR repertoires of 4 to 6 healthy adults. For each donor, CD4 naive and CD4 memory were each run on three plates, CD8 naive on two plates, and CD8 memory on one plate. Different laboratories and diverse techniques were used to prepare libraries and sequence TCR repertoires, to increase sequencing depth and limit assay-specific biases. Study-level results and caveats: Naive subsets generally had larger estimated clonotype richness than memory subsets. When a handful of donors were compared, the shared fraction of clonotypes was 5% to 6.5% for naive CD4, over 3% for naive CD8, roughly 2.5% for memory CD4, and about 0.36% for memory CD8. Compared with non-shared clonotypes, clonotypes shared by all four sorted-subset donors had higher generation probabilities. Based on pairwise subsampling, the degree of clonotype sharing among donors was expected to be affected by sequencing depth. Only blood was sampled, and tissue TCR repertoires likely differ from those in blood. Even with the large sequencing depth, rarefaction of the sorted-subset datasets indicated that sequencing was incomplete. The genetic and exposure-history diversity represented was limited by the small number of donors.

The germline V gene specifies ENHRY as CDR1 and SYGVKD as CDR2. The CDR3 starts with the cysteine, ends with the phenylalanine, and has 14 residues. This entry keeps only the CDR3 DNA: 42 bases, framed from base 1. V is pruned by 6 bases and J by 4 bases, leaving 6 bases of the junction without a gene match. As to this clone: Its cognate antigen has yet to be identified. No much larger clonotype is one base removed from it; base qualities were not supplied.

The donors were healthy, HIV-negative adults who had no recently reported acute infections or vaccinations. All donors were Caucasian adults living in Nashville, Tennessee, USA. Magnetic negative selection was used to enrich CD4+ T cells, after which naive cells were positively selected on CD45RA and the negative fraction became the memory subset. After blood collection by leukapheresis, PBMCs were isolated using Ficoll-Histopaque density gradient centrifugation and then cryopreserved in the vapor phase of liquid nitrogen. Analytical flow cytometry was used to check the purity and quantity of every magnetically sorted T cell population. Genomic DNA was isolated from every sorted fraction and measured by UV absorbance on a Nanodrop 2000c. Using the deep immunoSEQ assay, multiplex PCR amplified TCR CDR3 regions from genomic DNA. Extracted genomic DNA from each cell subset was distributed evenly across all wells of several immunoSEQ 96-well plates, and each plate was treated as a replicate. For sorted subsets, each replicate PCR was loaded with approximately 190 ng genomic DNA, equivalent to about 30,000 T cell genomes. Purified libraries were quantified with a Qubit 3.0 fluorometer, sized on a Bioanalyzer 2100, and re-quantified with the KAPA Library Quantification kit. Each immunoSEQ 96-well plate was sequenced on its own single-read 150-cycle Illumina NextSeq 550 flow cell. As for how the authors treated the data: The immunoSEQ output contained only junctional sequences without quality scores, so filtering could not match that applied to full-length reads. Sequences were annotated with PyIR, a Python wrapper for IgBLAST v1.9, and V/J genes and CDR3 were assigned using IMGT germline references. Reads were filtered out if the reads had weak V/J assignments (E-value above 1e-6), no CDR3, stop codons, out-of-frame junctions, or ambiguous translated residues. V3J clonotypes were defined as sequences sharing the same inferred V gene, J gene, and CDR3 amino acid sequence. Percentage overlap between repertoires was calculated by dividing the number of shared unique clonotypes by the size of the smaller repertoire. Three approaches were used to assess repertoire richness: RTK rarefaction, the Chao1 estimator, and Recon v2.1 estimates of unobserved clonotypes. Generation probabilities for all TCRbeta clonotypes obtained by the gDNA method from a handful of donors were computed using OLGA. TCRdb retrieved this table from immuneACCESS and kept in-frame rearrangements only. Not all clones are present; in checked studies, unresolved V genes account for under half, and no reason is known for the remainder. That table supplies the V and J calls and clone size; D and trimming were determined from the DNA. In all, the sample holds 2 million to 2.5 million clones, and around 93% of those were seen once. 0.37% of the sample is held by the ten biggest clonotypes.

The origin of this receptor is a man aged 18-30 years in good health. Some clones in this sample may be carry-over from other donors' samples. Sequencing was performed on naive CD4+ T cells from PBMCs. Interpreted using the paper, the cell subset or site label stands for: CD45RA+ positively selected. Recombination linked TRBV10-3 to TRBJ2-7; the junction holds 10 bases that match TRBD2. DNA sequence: TGTGCCATCAGCCCACTAGCGGGATATTACGAGCAGTACTTC. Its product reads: CAISPLAGYYEQYF.